Listed here are 24 T cell receptor beta chains from one sample, sequenced in a study of Graves' ophthalmopathy and Graves' hyperthyroidism. RNA transcripts provided the template for amplifying TCR beta CDR3 regions. After a first-round RT-PCR with HTBI primers, a second-round multiplex PCR was run. MiXCR was run by TCRdb on the multiplex PCR reads, yielding one entry per CDR3 protein. The repertoire consists of around 1,000,000 distinct CDR3 sequences, with 36% occurring once and the leading ten covering 11%. Material: peripheral blood or thyroid tissue (not recorded which). The origin of the receptors is an adult man with Graves' hyperthyroidism.

The genes are TRBV10-3 and TRBJ1-2; possible D gene TRBD1, 6 bases. Germline V gene data show CDR1 as ENHRY and CDR2 as SYGVKD. This CDR3 spans 12 amino acids. V gave up 9 bases and J gave up 4 bases, with 12 bases separating them. The CDR3 coding sequence is TGTGCCATTCAACAGGGTGTCTATGGCTACACCTTC. Translation: CAIQQGVYGYTF.

This clonotype was counted only a few times. The chain uses TRBV28 and TRBJ2-5, with 11 bases aligning to TRBD2. This CDR3 comprises 17 residues. After removal of 2 bases from V and 2 bases from J, the junction contained 7 bases not matched to a gene. Germline V gene data show CDR1 as MDHEN and CDR2 as SYDVKM. CDR3: CASSLGVAGGTQETQYF. The CDR3 bases are TGTGCCAGCAGTTTAGGGGTAGCGGGAGGGACTCAAGAGACCCAGTACTTC.

This clonotype turned up a few times. V gene TRBV29-1 combines with J gene TRBJ2-2, with a tentative D call TRBD2 (6 bases). The V end lost 6 bases, the J end lost 7 bases, and 9 bases lay between the germline ends. Germline values: CDR1 SQVTM, CDR2 ANQGSEA. The CDR3 length is 11 residues. The CDR3 region has the DNA TGCAGCGTCCTGGGGGGCGGGGAGCTGTTTTTT. This codes for CSVLGGGELFF.

This clonotype appeared many times. The gene calls are TRBV30 and TRBJ1-2; 9 bases align to TRBD1. The trim removed 7 bases at V and 2 bases at J, leaving 11 bases unmatched. CDR1 GTSNPN and CDR2 SVGIG come from the germline V gene (reference sequence). The CDR3 length is 15 residues. The CDR3: CASMFTGTGNYGYTF. The CDR3 DNA sequence: TGTGCCTCCATGTTCACCGGGACAGGGAACTATGGCTACACCTTC.

Remarks on this clonotype: This may come from a read error, since a much larger clone is one base off. V and J are TRBV4-2 and TRBJ1-6; a possible D gene is TRBD1 (5 bases). Germline V gene data show CDR1 as LGHNA and CDR2 as YNFKEQ. The CDR3 runs to 16 residues. The CDR3 loop is CASSQERDSTNSPLYF. The CDR3 DNA is TGTGCCAGCAGCCAAGAGAGAGACAGCACTAATTCACCCCTCTACTTT.

This clonotype has just a few counts. This chain joins TRBV20-1 and TRBJ2-7, with 12 bases identical to TRBD1. There are 15 residues in the CDR3. The germline gives CDR1 DFQATT, CDR2 SNEGSKA (reference sequence). V lost 2 bases to trimming and J lost 7 bases; unmatched junction nucleotides: 9. The CDR3: CSARRPGQGAGEQYF. For the CDR3, the DNA is TGCAGTGCTAGACGACCGGGACAGGGGGCCGGGGAGCAGTACTTC.

This chain links TRBV29-1 with TRBJ2-5, with D possibly TRBD1 on 6 matching bases. The germline V and J ends were trimmed by 3 bases and 4 bases, with 15 bases remaining between them. CDR3 length equals 14 residues. Germline CDR1 SQVTM, CDR2 ANQGSEA. CDR3 region: CSVDWGRGGETQYF. The CDR3 DNA reads as TGCAGCGTTGATTGGGGCAGGGGCGGAGAGACCCAGTACTTC.

The table lists this clonotype with many counts. This chain joins TRBV19 and TRBJ1-6; TRBD1 matches 7 bases. With V trimmed by 9 bases and J by 14 bases, 4 bases remained unmatched. The germline CDR1 and CDR2 sequences are LNHDA and SQIVND (reference sequence). CDR3 length equals 10 residues. This chain's CDR3 is CASGTATLHF. As DNA, the CDR3 is TGTGCCAGCGGGACAGCGACCCTCCACTTT. The entire variable domain, with the rest obtained from reference TRBV19 and TRBJ1-6, is as follows: DGGITQSPKYLFRKEGQNVTLSCEQNLNHDAMYWYRQDPGQGLRLIYYSQIVNDFQKGDIAEGYSVSREKKESFPLTVTSAQKNPTAFYLCASGTATLHFGNGTRLTVT.

The chain links TRBV7-2 to TRBJ2-2; the match to TRBD2 covers 10 bases. Trimming took 3 bases from V and 6 from J; bases not matched to a gene: 10. Germline V gene data show CDR1 as SGHTA and CDR2 as FQGNSA. This CDR3 comprises 17 residues. CDR3 in DNA: TGTGCCAGCAGCTTTTATGCTAGCGGGAGATCTGCCGGGGAGCTGTTTTTT. Protein: CASSFYASGRSAGELFF.

In this sample, this clonotype turned up many times. This chain uses TRBV7-9 with TRBJ1-2, with D uncertain. Trimming removed 1 base from V and 4 bases from J, with 7 bases in between. Germline CDR1 and CDR2: SEHNR and FQNEAQ (reference sequence). The CDR3 spans 13 residues. CDR3 loop: CASSLGWVYGYTF. The CDR3 coding sequence is TGTGCCAGCAGCTTAGGATGGGTCTATGGCTACACCTTC.

On this clonotype itself: This could be a read error, since a much larger clone is one nucleotide away. V gene TRBV24-1 combines with J gene TRBJ2-5; 7 bases are a match to TRBD1. The CDR3 spans 12 residues. Per the germline V gene, CDR1 is KGHDR and CDR2 is SFDVKD. The CDR3 DNA is TGTGCCACTTCGACAGGGCGAGAGACCCGGTACTTC. Protein sequence: CATSTGRETRYF.

This clonotype was detected ten times or more. The rearrangement joins TRBV7-9 to TRBJ2-2, with unresolved D. The CDR3 loop spans 11 amino acids. Germline V gene data show CDR1 as SEHNR and CDR2 as FQNEAQ (reference sequence). Deletions cut 11 bases from V and 10 bases from J, with 14 bases between. The CDR3 sequence: CASSATAELFF. DNA for the CDR3: TGTGCCTCGTCGGCTACGGCGGAGCTGTTTTTT.

This clonotype was seen many times. The V call is TRBV10-3, the J call TRBJ2-2; the D gene is possibly TRBD1 (7 bases). The CDR3 contains 14 residues. V lost 6 bases and J 4 bases, leaving 12 bases between the germline ends. Germline CDR1 is ENHRY and CDR2 is SYGVKD. Written as DNA, the CDR3 is TGTGCCATCAGAGGGGGCGGGGCCACCGGGGAGCTGTTTTTT. Its translation: CAIRGGGATGELFF.

The V and J genes are TRBV5-6 and TRBJ1-2, with a tentative D call TRBD1 (5 bases). The CDR3 length is 15 residues. Per germline, CDR1 SGHDT and CDR2 YYEEEE. V shed 0 bases and J shed 1 base, with 10 bases lying between them. CDR3 DNA: TGTGCCAGCAGCTTGGCCCGCCAGGGTAACTATGGCTACACCTTC. It specifies CASSLARQGNYGYTF.

This clonotype was seen many times. The chain recombines TRBV29-1 with TRBJ1-3; D not resolved. The CDR3 is 16 amino acids. The V and J ends lost 5 bases and 9 bases respectively, with 26 bases between them. CDR1 is SQVTM, CDR2 ANQGSEA, per germline. The CDR3 loop reads CSVKWSEGSTLGTIYF. The CDR3 region has the DNA TGCAGCGTTAAGTGGTCCGAAGGGTCGACTCTGGGCACCATATATTTT.

J is TRBJ1-1 and V is TRBV29-1; D gene uncertain. Germline V CDR1 and CDR2: SQVTM, ANQGSEA. V was shortened by 7 bases and J by 4 bases, with 13 bases between the two germline ends. The CDR3 runs 12 residues. The CDR3 DNA sequence: TGCAGCGCCAGGACGCCCAGCACTGAAGCTTTCTTT. Protein product: CSARTPSTEAFF.

This clonotype has at least ten counts. The rearrangement uses TRBV5-6 and TRBJ2-5, with D unclear. Germline V CDR1 and CDR2: SGHDT, YYEEEE. CDR3 length: 13 amino acids. Deletions cut 1 base from V and 2 bases from J, with 6 bases between. The CDR3 here is CASSLSEQETQYF. DNA of the CDR3: TGTGCCAGCAGCTTGTCCGAGCAAGAGACCCAGTACTTC.

This clonotype has ten or more counts. This chain joins TRBV7-2 and TRBJ2-7; perhaps TRBD2 as D (5 bases). Trimming stripped 6 bases from V and 2 bases from J, with 20 bases between. Looked up from germline, CDR1 is SGHTA and CDR2 is FQGNSA. This CDR3 has 16 amino acids. CDR3 sequence reads: CASSPPNGGRTYEQYF. The CDR3 DNA is TGTGCCAGCAGTCCCCCGAACGGCGGGCGGACCTACGAGCAGTACTTC. The full variable domain, completed using reference TRBV7-2 and TRBJ2-7, is GAGVSQSPSNKVTEKGKDVELRCDPISGHTALYWYRQSLGQGLEFLIYFQGNSAPDKSGLPSDRFSAERTGGSVSTLTIQRTQQEDSAVYLCASSPPNGGRTYEQYFGPGTRLTVT.

This clonotype was recorded many times. The V call is TRBV11-2, the J call TRBJ2-7; D gene ambiguous. This CDR3 region has 12 residues. The germline CDR1 and CDR2 sequences are SGHAT and FQNNGV. With 5 bases removed from V and 5 bases from J, the gap between germline ends came to 10 bases. CDR3 loop: CASSRWEDEQYF. The CDR3 DNA is TGTGCCAGCAGCCGATGGGAAGACGAGCAGTACTTC.

This clonotype appeared many times. The CDR3 nucleotides are TGTGCCAGCAGGACTGGGGGTAAACAGACCCAGTACTTC. The encoded protein is CASRTGGKQTQYF. The chain links TRBV6-5 to TRBJ2-5; the D call may be TRBD1 or TRBD2 (5 bases each). Germline CDR1 reads MNHEY; CDR2 reads SVGAGI. The germline V and J ends were trimmed by 6 bases and 6 bases, with 14 bases remaining between them. This CDR3 comprises 13 residues.

This chain uses TRBV30 with TRBJ2-2; TRBD2 agrees at 7 bases. The V and J ends lost 2 bases and 2 bases, in that order; junction bases with no gene match: 5. The length of the CDR3 is 15 residues. Germline V CDR1 and CDR2: GTSNPN, SVGIG (reference sequence). The CDR3 nucleotides are TGTGCCTGGAGTTCTAGCGGACCTAACACCGGGGAGCTGTTTTTT. It encodes CAWSSSGPNTGELFF.

The chain is built from TRBV4-3 and TRBJ2-7; D uncertain. Per the germline V gene, CDR1 is LGHNA and CDR2 is YSLEER. The ends were cut back, 1 base at V and 5 bases at J, with 12 bases in the middle. This CDR3 region has 14 residues. The CDR3 nucleotides are TGCGCCAGCAGCCAAGTATCAGGTGACCACGAGCAGTACTTC. Amino acids: CASSQVSGDHEQYF.

This clonotype showed up many times. This chain uses TRBV20-1 with TRBJ1-3, with D unclear. V was trimmed by 0 bases and J by 0 bases, leaving 6 bases between them. The germline V gene encodes CDR1 DFQATT and CDR2 SNEGSKA (reference sequence). CDR3 size: 14 residues. The CDR3 nucleotides read TGCAGTGCTAGAGAGAGGTTCTCTGGAAACACCATATATTTT. Translated, it gives CSARERFSGNTIYF.

The CDR3: CASSARIPGAVVREQYF. CDR3 nucleotide sequence: TGTGCCAGCAGTGCTAGAATACCGGGAGCAGTTGTGCGGGAGCAGTACTTC. The chain recombines TRBV25-1 with TRBJ2-7; TRBD2 might be the D (6 bases). The germline gives CDR1 MGHDK, CDR2 SYGVNS. The CDR3 consists of 17 residues. V was pared by 4 bases and J by 7 bases, with 26 bases between.